This TCR beta chain originates from a study of blood T cells in healthy people across ages. General study results and limits: Older individuals had lower TCR beta diversity per million T cells (the decline was roughly linear). Long-lived donors carried more naive CD4+ cells and greater diversity than aged donors.

On this clonotype itself: As yet, its antigen is unknown.

It was 9.5 to 10 milliliters of peripheral blood that were drawn from each donor. A second about 6 to 12 cycle PCR used barcoded and J-beta primers. One entry per CDR3 protein results from TCRdb running MiXCR on the 5' RACE reads. The sample consists of roughly 2 million distinct CDR3 sequences, about 50% of them appearing once. Germline CDR1 MNHEY, CDR2 SVGEGT. V trimming: 7 bases; J trimming: 2 bases; junction bases outside the gene matches: 15. The CDR3 is 17 amino acids. This TCR was sampled from a woman in her thirties or forties in good health. The chain couples TRBV6-2 or TRBV6-3 to TRBJ1-2; 8 bases map to TRBD1. Sequenced sample: blood. The CDR3 loop is CASTRGTGLHMNYGYTF. In DNA form, the CDR3 reads TGTGCCAGCACTCGAGGGACAGGACTACATATGAACTATGGCTACACCTTC.